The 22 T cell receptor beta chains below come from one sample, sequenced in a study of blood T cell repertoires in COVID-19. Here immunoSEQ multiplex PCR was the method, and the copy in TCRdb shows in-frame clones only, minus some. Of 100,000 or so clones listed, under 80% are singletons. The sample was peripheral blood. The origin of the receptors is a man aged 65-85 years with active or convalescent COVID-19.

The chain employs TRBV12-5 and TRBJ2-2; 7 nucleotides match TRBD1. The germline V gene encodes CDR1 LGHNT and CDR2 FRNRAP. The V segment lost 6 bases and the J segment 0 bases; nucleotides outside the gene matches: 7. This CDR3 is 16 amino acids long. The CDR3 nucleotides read TGTGCTAGTGGCCCAAGGGACAGAGCGAACACCGGGGAGCTGTTTTTT. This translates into CASGPRDRANTGELFF.

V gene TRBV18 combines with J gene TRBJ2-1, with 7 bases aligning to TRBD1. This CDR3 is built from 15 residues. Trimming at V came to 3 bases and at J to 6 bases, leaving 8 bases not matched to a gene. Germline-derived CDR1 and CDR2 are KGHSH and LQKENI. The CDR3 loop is CASSPPTGKVNEQFF. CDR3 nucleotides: TGTGCCAGCTCACCCCCGACAGGGAAGGTCAATGAGCAGTTCTTC.

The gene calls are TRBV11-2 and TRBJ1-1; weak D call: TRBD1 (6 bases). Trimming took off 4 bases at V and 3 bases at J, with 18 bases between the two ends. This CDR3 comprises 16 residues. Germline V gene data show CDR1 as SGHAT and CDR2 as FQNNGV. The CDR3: CASSSGGLGRDTEAFF. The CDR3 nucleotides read TGTGCCAGCAGCTCTGGGGGCCTGGGACGCGACACTGAAGCTTTCTTT.

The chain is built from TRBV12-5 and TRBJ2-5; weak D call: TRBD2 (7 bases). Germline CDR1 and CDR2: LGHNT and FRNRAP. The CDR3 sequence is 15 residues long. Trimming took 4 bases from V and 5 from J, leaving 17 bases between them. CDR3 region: CASGSPRGGHETQYF. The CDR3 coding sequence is TGTGCTAGTGGTTCCCCGAGGGGGGGGCACGAGACCCAGTACTTC. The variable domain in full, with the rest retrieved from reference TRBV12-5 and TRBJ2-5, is DARVTQTPRHKVTEMGQEVTMRCQPILGHNTVFWYRQTMMQGLELLAYFRNRAPLDDSGMPKDRFSAEMPDATLATLKIQPSEPRDSAVYFCASGSPRGGHETQYFGPGTRLLVL.

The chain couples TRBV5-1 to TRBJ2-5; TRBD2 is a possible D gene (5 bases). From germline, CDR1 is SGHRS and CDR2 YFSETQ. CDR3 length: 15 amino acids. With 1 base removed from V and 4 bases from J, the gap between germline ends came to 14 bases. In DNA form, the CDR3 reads TGCGCCAGCAGCTTGCTGGGAGAGAGTGGAGAGACCCAGTACTTC. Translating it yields CASSLLGESGETQYF.

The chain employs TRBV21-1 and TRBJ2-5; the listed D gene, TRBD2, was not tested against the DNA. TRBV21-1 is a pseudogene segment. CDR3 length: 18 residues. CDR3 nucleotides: TGTGCCAGCAGCAAAAAGGGGACTAGCGGGGAGTACCAAGAGACCCAGTACTTC. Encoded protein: CASSKKGTSGEYQETQYF.

CDR3 bases: TGTGCCAGCGGTAATTACAGGGCTAGCAATCAGCCCCAGCATTTT. This gives the protein CASGNYRASNQPQHF. V usage is TRBV28 and J usage is TRBJ1-5; D perhaps matches TRBD1 (6 bases). The germline CDR1 and CDR2 sequences are MDHEN and SYDVKM. The CDR3 consists of 15 residues. V was cut by 8 bases and J by 0 bases, with 14 bases left in between. Based on the CDR3 plus reference TRBV28 and TRBJ1-5, the full variable domain is DVKVTQSSRYLVKRTGEKVFLECVQDMDHENMFWYRQDPGLGLRLIYFSYDVKMKEKGDIPEGYSVSREKKERFSLILESASTNQTSMYLCASGNYRASNQPQHFGDGTRLSIL.

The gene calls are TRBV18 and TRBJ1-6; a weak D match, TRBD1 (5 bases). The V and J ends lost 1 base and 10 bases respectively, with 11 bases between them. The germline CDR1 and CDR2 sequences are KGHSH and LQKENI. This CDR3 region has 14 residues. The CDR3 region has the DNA TGTGCCAGCTCACCACAGGGGCAAGACTCACCCCTCCACTTT. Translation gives CASSPQGQDSPLHF.

This chain's CDR3 is CASSQDGHEQYF. The CDR3 DNA reads TGTGCCAGCAGCCAAGATGGGCACGAGCAGTACTTC. The chain couples TRBV14 to TRBJ2-7; D is undetermined. CDR1 is SGHDN, CDR2 FVKESK, per germline. Trimming removed 0 bases from V and 5 bases from J, with 5 bases in between. The CDR3 totals 12 residues.

The CDR3 is CASSSGGLAGEGETQYF. In DNA form, the CDR3 reads TGCGCCAGCAGCTCTGGGGGACTAGCGGGAGAGGGAGAGACCCAGTACTTC. The rearrangement uses TRBV5-1 and TRBJ2-5; 14 bases are shared with TRBD2. The CDR3 consists of 17 residues. CDR1 is SGHRS, CDR2 YFSETQ, per germline. J was trimmed by 4 bases and V by 3 bases; bases with no gene match: 8.

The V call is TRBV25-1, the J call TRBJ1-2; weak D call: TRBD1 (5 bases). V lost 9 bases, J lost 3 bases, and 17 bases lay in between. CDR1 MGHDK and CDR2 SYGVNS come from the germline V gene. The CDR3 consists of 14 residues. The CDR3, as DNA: TGTGCCAGTTCCAACCTTGGGACTCACTATGGCTACACCTTC. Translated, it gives CASSNLGTHYGYTF.

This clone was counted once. CDR3 region: CASSSDRGTGNTIYF. The CDR3 region has the DNA TGTGCCAGCAGCTCCGACAGGGGGACTGGAAACACCATATATTTT. The chain joins TRBV7-2 to TRBJ1-3; TRBD1 agrees at 9 bases. The junction had 3 bases not matched to a gene; V was cut back by 4 bases and J by 2 bases. CDR1 SGHTA and CDR2 FQGNSA come from the germline V gene. The CDR3 extends over 15 amino acids. The full variable domain, with the rest looked up from reference TRBV7-2 and TRBJ1-3, is GAGVSQSPSNKVTEKGKDVELRCDPISGHTALYWYRQSLGQGLEFLIYFQGNSAPDKSGLPSDRFSAERTGGSVSTLTIQRTQQEDSAVYLCASSSDRGTGNTIYFGEGSWLTVV.

Here the CDR3 DNA reads TGTGCCAGCAGTTTGGGGGGAGATACGCAGTATTTT. It yields the protein CASSLGGDTQYF. The chain recombines TRBV12-3 or TRBV12-4 with TRBJ2-3, with D perhaps TRBD2 (6 bases). This CDR3 has 12 residues. V lost 3 bases and J 5 bases, leaving 6 bases between the germline ends.

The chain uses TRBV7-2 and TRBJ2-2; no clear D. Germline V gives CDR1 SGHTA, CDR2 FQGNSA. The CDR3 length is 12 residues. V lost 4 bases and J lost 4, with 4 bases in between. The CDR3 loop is CASSSSTGELFF. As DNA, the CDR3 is TGTGCCAGCAGCTCCTCCACCGGGGAGCTGTTTTTT.

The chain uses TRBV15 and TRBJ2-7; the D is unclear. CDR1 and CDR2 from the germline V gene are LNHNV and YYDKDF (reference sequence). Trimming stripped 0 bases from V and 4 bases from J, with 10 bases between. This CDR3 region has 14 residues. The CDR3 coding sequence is TGTGCCACCAGCAGAGAGAGACAAAATTACGAGCAGTACTTC. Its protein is CATSRERQNYEQYF.

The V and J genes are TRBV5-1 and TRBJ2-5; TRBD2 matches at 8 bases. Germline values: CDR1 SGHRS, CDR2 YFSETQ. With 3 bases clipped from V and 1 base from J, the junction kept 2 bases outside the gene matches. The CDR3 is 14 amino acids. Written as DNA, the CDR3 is TGCGCCAGCAGCTCCGGGGGGGCCCAAGAGACCCAGTACTTC. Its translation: CASSSGGAQETQYF.

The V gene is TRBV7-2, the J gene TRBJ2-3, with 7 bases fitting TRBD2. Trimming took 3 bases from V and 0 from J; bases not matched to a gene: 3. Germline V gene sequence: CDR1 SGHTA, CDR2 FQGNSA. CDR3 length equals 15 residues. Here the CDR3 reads CASSFFSGSTDTQYF. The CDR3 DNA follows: TGTGCCAGCAGCTTCTTTAGCGGGAGCACAGATACGCAGTATTTT.

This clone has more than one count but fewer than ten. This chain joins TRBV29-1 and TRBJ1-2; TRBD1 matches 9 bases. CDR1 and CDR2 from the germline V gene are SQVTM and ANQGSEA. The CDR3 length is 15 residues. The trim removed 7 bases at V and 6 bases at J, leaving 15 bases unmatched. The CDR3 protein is CSARPQGAGVDGYTF. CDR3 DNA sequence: TGCAGCGCCCGGCCACAGGGGGCAGGGGTCGATGGCTACACCTTC.

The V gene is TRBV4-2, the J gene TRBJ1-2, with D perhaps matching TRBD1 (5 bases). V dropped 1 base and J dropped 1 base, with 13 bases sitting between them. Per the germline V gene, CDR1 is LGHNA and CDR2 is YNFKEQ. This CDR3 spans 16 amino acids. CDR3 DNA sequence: TGTGCCAGCAGCCAAGGTCGCGGGGGATTTAACTATGGCTACACCTTC. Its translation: CASSQGRGGFNYGYTF.

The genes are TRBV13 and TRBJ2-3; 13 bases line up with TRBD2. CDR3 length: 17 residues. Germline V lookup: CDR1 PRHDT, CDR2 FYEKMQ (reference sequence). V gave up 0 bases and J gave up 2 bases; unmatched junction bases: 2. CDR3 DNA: TGTGCCAGCAGCTTAGGTGGGACTAGCGGGATCACAGATACGCAGTATTTT. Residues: CASSLGGTSGITDTQYF.

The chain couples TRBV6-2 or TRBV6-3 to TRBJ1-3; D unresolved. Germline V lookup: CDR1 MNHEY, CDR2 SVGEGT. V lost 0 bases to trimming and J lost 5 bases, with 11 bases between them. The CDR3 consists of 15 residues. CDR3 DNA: TGTGCCAGCAGTTACTCGAGAGGGCTCCGAAACACCATATATTTT. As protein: CASSYSRGLRNTIYF.

Written as DNA, the CDR3 is TGTGCCAGCAGCGCTGGGGGGTCTTCTGTCCTACACTATGGCTACACCTTC. It is translated as CASSAGGSSVLHYGYTF. This chain uses TRBV9 with TRBJ1-2, with D perhaps TRBD1 (5 bases). V lost 3 bases and J 3 bases, leaving 21 bases between the germline ends. Germline CDR1 SGDLS, CDR2 YYNGEE. The CDR3 is 17 amino acids.